This record looks at one T cell receptor (beta chain) sequence and its context. Its antigen is undetermined. The method was immunoSEQ multiplex PCR; TCRdb's version includes in-frame clones alone and lacks a portion of them. The sample records 2,200 or so clones, approximately 70% being singletons. The data belong to a study of CD8 T cell repertoires and HIV-1 epitope variants. The wider study: T cells were stimulated with Twenty-five Gag and Nef peptides separately.

Per the germline V gene, CDR1 is LNHNV and CDR2 is YYDKDF (reference sequence). The CDR3 totals 15 residues. J was trimmed by 4 bases and V by 4 bases; bases with no gene match: 6. V usage is TRBV15 and J usage is TRBJ2-1, with 8 bases identical to TRBD2. Sequencing used cultured CD8+ T cells derived from PBMCs. This TCR was recovered from a male donor with HIV. CDR3 sequence (DNA): TGTGCCACCAGCATTGGGACTAGGGAGTACAATGAGCAGTTCTTC. It translates to CATSIGTREYNEQFF.